This T cell receptor beta chain was captured in a study of cytomegalovirus exposure and HLA in healthy donors. Each donor's status was that of a healthy bone marrow donor. Points from the study as a whole: Later on, an analysis showed TCR association rates differing by HLA locus, with DRB1 the most and HLA-C the fewest. The study listed roughly 160 cytomegalovirus-associated TCR beta chains.

In the PCR, 60 Vbeta and 13 Jbeta primers were used. Profiled with immunoSEQ multiplex PCR; TCRdb holds only in-frame clones, not every one. Of 200,000 to 250,000 clones listed, 65% to 80% are singletons. On this clone: Its target is unknown.

Sequenced material: PBMCs. The TCR comes from a man aged 35-49 years in good health and CMV-seronegative.

The CDR3 sequence is CASSVGSSGVGDTQYF. The CDR3 DNA follows: TGTGCCAGCAGCGTAGGGTCTAGCGGTGTAGGAGATACGCAGTATTTT. This rearrangement joins TRBV9 to TRBJ2-3; 7 positions agree with TRBD2. Trimming cost V 0 bases and J 5 bases; bases outside gene matches: 9. The germline gives CDR1 SGDLS, CDR2 YYNGEE. The length of the CDR3 is 16 residues.